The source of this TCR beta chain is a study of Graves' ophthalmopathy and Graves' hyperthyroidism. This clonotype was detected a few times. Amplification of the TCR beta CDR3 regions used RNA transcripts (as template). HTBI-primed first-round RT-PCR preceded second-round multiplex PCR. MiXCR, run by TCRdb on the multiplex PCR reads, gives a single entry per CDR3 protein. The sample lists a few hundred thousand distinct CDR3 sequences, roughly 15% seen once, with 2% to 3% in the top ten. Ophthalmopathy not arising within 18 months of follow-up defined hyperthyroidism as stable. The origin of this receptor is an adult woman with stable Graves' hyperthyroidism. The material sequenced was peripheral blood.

CDR3 protein: CASSYLQGATEAFF. The DNA of the CDR3 is TGTGCCAGCAGCTATCTCCAGGGGGCCACTGAAGCTTTCTTT. This chain connects TRBV7-2 to TRBJ1-1, with 8 bases identical to TRBD1. The CDR3 runs 14 residues. The V and J ends lost 4 bases and 4 bases, in that order; junction bases with no gene match: 5. Germline V gene lookup returns CDR1 SGHTA and CDR2 FQGNSA.